These T cell receptor beta chains were read from a single sample in a study of blood T cell repertoires in COVID-19. The repertoire was sequenced with immunoSEQ multiplex PCR; TCRdb's copy has only in-frame clones and lacks some. The sample lists under 300,000 clones; approximately 88% were seen once. Input material: PBMCs or T cells enriched from blood (not recorded which). Source of these receptors: a woman aged 25 to 39 who had recovered from COVID-19. Each CDR3 is given with its conserved first and last residue. A D gene is named only where the DNA matches it firmly. A row's size may be missing; if present it is once, few, many or a size class.

TRBD2	TRBV27	few	TRBJ2-1	TGTGCCAGCAGTTTCCGTGGACTAGCCGCCCGGCTCCCACAGTTCTTC	CASSFRGLAARLPQFF
-	TRBV18	few	TRBJ1-2	TGTGCCAGCTCCCCCGGGGGTAACTATGGCTACACCTTC	CASSPGGNYGYTF
TRBD2	TRBV24-1	-	TRBJ2-1	TGTGCCACCAGTGATAGGACTAGCGGATACAATGAGCAGTTCTTC	CATSDRTSGYNEQFF
-	TRBV5-4	-	TRBJ1-2	TGTGCCAGCAGCTTCGGTGCAGGGGACTATGGCTACACCTTC	CASSFGAGDYGYTF
-	TRBV28	once	TRBJ2-1	TGTGCCAGCAGTTTTTCGGGCAGGGGGCAGTTCTTC	CASSFSGRGQFF
-	TRBV20-1	once	TRBJ1-2	TGCAGTGCTAGAGGCGGTCCCGGCTACACCTTC	CSARGGPGYTF
TRBD2	TRBV5-1	-	TRBJ2-3	TGCGCCAGCAGCTTTTCTTTGGCGGGAGGGCCAAGTACGCAGTATTTT	CASSFSLAGGPSTQYF
-	TRBV6-4	-	TRBJ1-1	TGTGCCAGCAGTGACCTCACAGGGAGGGTAACTTTCTTT	CASSDLTGRVTFF
TRBD2	TRBV3-1/TRBV3-2	-	TRBJ2-7	TGTGCCAGCAGCCAAGGACTAGCGGGAGTTCCCTACGAGCAGTACTTC	CASSQGLAGVPYEQYF
TRBD1	TRBV25-1	-	TRBJ1-1	TGTGCCAGCAGTGCCACAGGGGGGGGGAGGTTTGAAGCTTTCTTT	CASSATGGGRFEAFF
-	TRBV3-1/TRBV3-2	-	TRBJ2-7	TGTGCCAGCAGCCAATCACATACGGAGACCTACGAGCAGTACTTC	CASSQSHTETYEQYF
TRBD2	TRBV9	-	TRBJ2-7	TGTGCCAGCAGCGAGGGGAGCGGGGGGGCTTACGAGCAGTACTTC	CASSEGSGGAYEQYF
TRBD2	TRBV4-1	-	TRBJ2-7	TGCGCCAGCAGCCAATTAACGACTAGCGGGAGGGCCTACGAGCAGTACTTC	CASSQLTTSGRAYEQYF
TRBD2	TRBV7-2	-	TRBJ2-3	TGTGCCAGCAGCTTAGGAGCGGGGGGCAACACAGATACGCAGTATTTT	CASSLGAGGNTDTQYF
-	TRBV18	-	TRBJ1-1	TGTGCCAGCTCACAGGGGATCAACACTGAAGCTTTCTTT	CASSQGINTEAFF
TRBD2	TRBV27	-	TRBJ2-1	TGTGCCAGCAGTTTATGGGGGGGTGACAATGAGCAGTTCTTC	CASSLWGGDNEQFF
TRBD1	TRBV10-3	-	TRBJ1-3	TGTGCCATCAGTCCGGACAGGCCGAGCTCTGGAAACACCATATATTTT	CAISPDRPSSGNTIYF
-	TRBV7-9	-	TRBJ1-2	TGTGCCAGCAGCATTACAGGTCTTATCTATGGCTACACCTTC	CASSITGLIYGYTF
-	TRBV10-3	-	TRBJ1-2	TGTGCCATCAGTGAGACTCACTATGGCTACACCTTC	CAISETHYGYTF
-	TRBV7-2	-	TRBJ2-7	TGTGCCAGCAGCCATAGCAGGGTCTCCACCTACGAGCAGTACTTC	CASSHSRVSTYEQYF
TRBD2	TRBV7-9	-	TRBJ2-7	TGTGCCAGCAGCTTACCACCACTCTTAGCGGGAGGGCGGGAGCAGTACTTC	CASSLPPLLAGGREQYF
-	TRBV7-9	-	TRBJ1-5	TGTGCCAGCAGCTCACTCAATCAGCCCCAGCATTTT	CASSSLNQPQHF
-	TRBV18	-	TRBJ1-2	TGTGCCAGCTCACCGTACCGGGAAGCCGTCCATCTCTATGGCTACACCTTC	CASSPYREAVHLYGYTF
TRBD2	TRBV18	-	TRBJ2-5	TGTGCCAGCTCACCACAGTCCCCGGGGGGAGAGACCCAGTACTTC	CASSPQSPGGETQYF
-	TRBV19	-	TRBJ1-4	TGTGCCAGTAGTATAGGGGGAGTGGCTAATGAAAAACTGTTTTTT	CASSIGGVANEKLFF
-	TRBV21-1	-	TRBJ1-4	TGTGCCAGCAGCAAAGCGGGGAAACAGGGGAAGGGGTCGGGGAATGAAAAACTGTTTTTT	CASSKAGKQGKGSGNEKLFF
TRBD2	TRBV3-1/TRBV3-2	-	TRBJ2-1	TGTGCCAGCAGCCAATCATGGACTAGCGGAATCAGCTCCTACAATGAGCAGTTCTTC	CASSQSWTSGISSYNEQFF
TRBD1	TRBV18	-	TRBJ1-4	TGTGCCAGCTTCCGGACAGGGAGGAATGAAAAACTGTTTTTT	CASFRTGRNEKLFF
-	TRBV15	-	TRBJ1-6	TGTGCCACCAGTGCTCAGCGGACCTATAATTCACCCCTCCACTTT	CATSAQRTYNSPLHF
-	TRBV23-1	-	TRBJ2-7	TGCGCCAGCAGTCAATCTGGGGGGGGCGAGGAGGACGAGCAGTACTTC	CASSQSGGGEEDEQYF
TRBD1	TRBV7-9	-	TRBJ2-1	TGTGCCAGCAGCTACGGAGACAGGGGGAATGAGCAGTTCTTC	CASSYGDRGNEQFF
-	TRBV5-1	-	TRBJ1-5	TGCGCCAGCAGCTTGGGGATAGGGGAAGGGAAGACCCAGCATTTT	CASSLGIGEGKTQHF
TRBD1	TRBV19	-	TRBJ1-4	TGTGCCAGTAGCACTCCGGGACAGAGGTATGAAAAACTGTTTTTT	CASSTPGQRYEKLFF
TRBD1	TRBV27	-	TRBJ1-2	TGTGCCAGCAGTTTAGTTGACCCGACAGGGAGAGGCTATGGCTACACCTTC	CASSLVDPTGRGYGYTF
TRBD1	TRBV28	-	TRBJ1-2	TGTGCCAGCAGTTCAGGCAGGGGGTATGGCTACACCTTC	CASSSGRGYGYTF
-	TRBV13	-	TRBJ2-2	TGTGCCAGCAGCTTAGTGCCGGGATGGAACACCGGGGAGCTGTTTTTT	CASSLVPGWNTGELFF
TRBD2	TRBV7-2	-	TRBJ2-7	TGTGCCAGCAGCACCCTCAGCGGGGGTTCGACTGAGCAGTACTTC	CASSTLSGGSTEQYF
-	TRBV27	-	TRBJ1-2	TGTGCCAGCAGTAAAAAAACCTCAGGGGACTATGGCTACACCTTC	CASSKKTSGDYGYTF
TRBD2	TRBV9	-	TRBJ2-3	TGTGCCAGCAGCCCGCGGACTAGCGGGGATGGAGATACGCAGTATTTT	CASSPRTSGDGDTQYF
-	TRBV6-4	few	TRBJ1-2	TGTGCCAGCAGTGACTCGGAGGGGAGCTACACCTTC	CASSDSEGSYTF
-	TRBV7-3	-	TRBJ1-3	TGTGCCAGCAGCTGTAAGTCGCACAGTTCTGGAAACACCATATATTTT	CASSCKSHSSGNTIYF
-	TRBV27	-	TRBJ1-1	TGTGCCAGCAGTTTATTTACGGGAAGGAACACTGAAGCTTTCTTT	CASSLFTGRNTEAFF
-	TRBV7-9	-	TRBJ1-2	TGTGCCAGCAGCTTACGTCCTACGGGGGCTAACTATGGCTACACCTTC	CASSLRPTGANYGYTF
TRBD1	TRBV29-1	-	TRBJ1-4	TGCAGCGTTTCAAGAGACAGGGGAGAAAAACTGTTTTTT	CSVSRDRGEKLFF
TRBD2	TRBV7-8	-	TRBJ2-7	TGTGCCAGCAGCTTAGTATATTGGACTAGCAGGTCCTACGAGCAGTACTTC	CASSLVYWTSRSYEQYF
-	TRBV19	-	TRBJ1-1	TGTGCCAGTACTTCCAAACGCCCCGGCACTGAAGCTTTCTTT	CASTSKRPGTEAFF
-	TRBV9	-	TRBJ1-6	TGTGCCAGCAGCGCCCGGGGTTCCTCCTATAATTCACCCCTCCACTTT	CASSARGSSYNSPLHF
-	TRBV27	-	TRBJ2-1	TGTGCCAGCAGTACAGAAGTCCTGAATGAGCAGTTCTTC	CASSTEVLNEQFF
-	TRBV30	-	TRBJ2-6	TGTGCCTGGAGTAGCATATCTGGGGCCAACGTCCTGACTTTC	CAWSSISGANVLTF
TRBD2	TRBV11-3	-	TRBJ2-5	TGTGCCAGCAGCTTAAGACTAGCGGGGGGCCGGGGGAAGACCCAGTACTTC	CASSLRLAGGRGKTQYF
TRBD2	TRBV6-2/TRBV6-3	-	TRBJ2-3	TGTGCCAGCAGTAAGGGACTAGCGGGGGCAGATACGCAGTATTTT	CASSKGLAGADTQYF
TRBD1	TRBV10-2	-	TRBJ2-1	TGCGCCAGTTGGGACCGGGACAGGTTCAATGAGCAGTTCTTC	CASWDRDRFNEQFF
-	TRBV27	-	TRBJ1-2	TGTGCCAGCAGTTTGGGGCAAGCTTATGGCTACACCTTC	CASSLGQAYGYTF
-	TRBV3-1/TRBV3-2	-	TRBJ2-1	TGTGCCAGCAGTCGTTCCAGCGGAACCTACAATGAGCAGTTCTTC	CASSRSSGTYNEQFF
-	TRBV27	-	TRBJ2-3	TGTGCCAGCAGTTTCCTGAGGGAGGCTATCACAGATACGCAGTATTTT	CASSFLREAITDTQYF